The 8 T cell receptor beta chains reported below all come from one sample, sequenced in a study of regulatory T cells in long-lasting Graves disease. As to time point: persistent/refractory GD, antithyroid drugs over 5 years with positive TRAb. From PBMCs, RNA was extracted and then used to make the TCR library. Building of the TCR beta libraries involved iRepertoire HTBI primers and Arm-PCR of CDR3 regions. TCRdb re-called the multiplex PCR reads with MiXCR, one entry per CDR3 protein. The sample lists 350,000 to 500,000 distinct CDR3 sequences; around 23% were seen once. The sample consisted of peripheral blood mononuclear cells (PBMCs), taken when the disease was refractory, from a patient treated with antithyroid drugs. The source of these receptors is a female donor with Graves disease.

This clonotype was seen a few times. The CDR3 spells CAISQSTGVATDTQYF. CDR3 DNA: TGTGCCATCAGCCAATCGACAGGGGTGGCCACAGATACGCAGTATTTT. The chain employs TRBV10-3 and TRBJ2-3, with 8 bases identical to TRBD1. The CDR3 runs to 16 residues. Germline trimming cut 6 bases from V and 2 bases from J; bases unmatched to any gene: 10. Germline CDR1 is ENHRY and CDR2 is SYGVKD.

This clonotype came up a few times. This chain uses TRBV12-3 or TRBV12-4 with TRBJ2-1; TRBD2 agrees at 13 bases. The CDR3 sequence is 15 residues long. Unmatched junction bases numbered 6, after V lost 7 bases and J lost 6 bases. CDR3 amino acids: CASTLGTSGINEQFF. In DNA, the CDR3 is TGTGCCAGCACCTTAGGGACTAGCGGGATCAATGAGCAGTTCTTC.

J is TRBJ1-3 and V is TRBV4-2, with D uncertain. The V end was cut by 0 bases, the J end by 3 bases, with 12 bases between. The germline CDR1 and CDR2 sequences are LGHNA and YNFKEQ. This CDR3 is built from 16 residues. CDR3 loop: CASSQDQRGGGNTIYF. The DNA for the CDR3 is TGTGCCAGCAGCCAAGATCAGCGTGGTGGTGGAAACACCATATATTTT.

This clonotype has a handful of counts. The rearrangement uses TRBV20-1 and TRBJ1-1, with 10 bases that match TRBD1. The CDR3 consists of 15 residues. Trimming removed 4 bases from V and 3 bases from J; junction bases left unmatched: 8. In germline, CDR1 is DFQATT, CDR2 SNEGSKA (reference sequence). The CDR3 spells CSATDRGRWDTEAFF. For the CDR3, the DNA is TGCAGTGCTACTGACAGGGGGCGCTGGGACACTGAAGCTTTCTTT.

Remarks on this clonotype: A far larger clone is one base from this, pointing to a likely read error. V gene TRBV5-1 combines with J gene TRBJ1-1, with D possibly matching TRBD1 (5 bases). The CDR3 is 12 residues long. Germline CDR1 reads SGHRS; CDR2 reads YFSETQ. The CDR3 loop is CASRDPNTEAFF. CDR3 DNA sequence: TGTGCCAGCAGGGACCCGAACACTGAAGCTTTCTTT. Filled out from reference TRBV5-1 and TRBJ1-1, the complete variable domain reads KAGVTQTPRYLIKTRGQQVTLSCSPISGHRSVSWYQQTPGQGLQFLFEYFSETQRNKGNFPGRFSGRQFSNSRSEMNVSTLELGDSALYLCASRDPNTEAFFGQGTRLTVV.

This clonotype was counted a few times. The chain joins TRBV6-2 or TRBV6-3 to TRBJ2-7; TRBD1 matches 10 bases. The J segment lost 2 bases and the V segment lost 6 bases, leaving 7 bases of the junction unmatched. Germline V gene data show CDR1 as MNHEY and CDR2 as SVGEGT. CDR3 length: 15 amino acids. Written as DNA, the CDR3 is TGTGCCAGCAGAATCGGACAGGGGGATGCCTACGAGCAGTACTTC. Translation: CASRIGQGDAYEQYF.

This clonotype was counted only a few times. The chain links TRBV19 to TRBJ1-1, with D tentatively TRBD1 (5 bases). CDR3 length: 15 residues. V was pared by 2 bases and J by 1 base, with 11 bases between. Germline CDR1 reads LNHDA; CDR2 reads SQIVND (reference sequence). The CDR3 loop reads CASSILSGGNTEAFF. DNA of the CDR3: TGTGCCAGTAGTATATTAAGTGGGGGGAACACTGAAGCTTTCTTT.

This clonotype was counted ten times or more. The chain uses TRBV2 and TRBJ2-7; D possibly corresponds to TRBD1 (6 bases). The germline gives CDR1 SNHLY, CDR2 FYNNEI. The V and J ends lost 10 bases and 3 bases respectively, with 25 bases between them. There are 16 residues in the CDR3. CDR3 bases: TGTGCCATCCACCTCGCTGAGAGACAGGAGCTCTACGAGCAGTACTTC. This encodes CAIHLAERQELYEQYF.